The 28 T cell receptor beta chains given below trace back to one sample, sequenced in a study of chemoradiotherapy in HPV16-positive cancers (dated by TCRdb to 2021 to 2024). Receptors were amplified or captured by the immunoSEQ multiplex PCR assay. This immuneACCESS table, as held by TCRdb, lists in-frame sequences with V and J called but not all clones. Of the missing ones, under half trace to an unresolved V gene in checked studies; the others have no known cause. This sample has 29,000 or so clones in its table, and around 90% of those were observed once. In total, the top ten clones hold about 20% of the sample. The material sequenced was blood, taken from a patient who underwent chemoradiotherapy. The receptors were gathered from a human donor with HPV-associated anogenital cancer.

CDR3 DNA: TGTGCCAGCAGTGAAGCCGGCAGGCACTACGAGCAGTACTTC. Translation gives CASSEAGRHYEQYF. This sequence joins TRBV6-1 and TRBJ2-7; no definite D call. Trimming removed 0 bases from V and 3 bases from J, with 9 bases in between. There are 14 residues in the CDR3. CDR1 and CDR2 (germline): MNHNS, SASEGT.

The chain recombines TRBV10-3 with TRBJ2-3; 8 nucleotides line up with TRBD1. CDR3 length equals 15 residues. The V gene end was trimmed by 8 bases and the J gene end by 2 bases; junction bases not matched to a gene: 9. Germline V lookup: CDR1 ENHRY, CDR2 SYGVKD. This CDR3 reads CAIGTGQAITDTQYF. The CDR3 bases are TGTGCCATCGGTACGGGACAGGCCATCACAGATACGCAGTATTTT.

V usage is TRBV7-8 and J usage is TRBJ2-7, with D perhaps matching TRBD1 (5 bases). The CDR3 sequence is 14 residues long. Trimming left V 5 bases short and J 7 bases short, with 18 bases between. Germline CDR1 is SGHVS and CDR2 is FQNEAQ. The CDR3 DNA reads TGTGCCAGCAGCCAGGAGTCCAGGGCAGGGGAGCAGTACTTC. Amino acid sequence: CASSQESRAGEQYF.

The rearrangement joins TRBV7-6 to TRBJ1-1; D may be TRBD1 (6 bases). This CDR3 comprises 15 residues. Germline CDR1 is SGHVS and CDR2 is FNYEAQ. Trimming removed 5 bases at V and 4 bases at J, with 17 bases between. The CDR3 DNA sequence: TGTGCCAGCAGCCCAGGGGTGGGATTGAGCACTGAAGCTTTCTTT. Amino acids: CASSPGVGLSTEAFF.

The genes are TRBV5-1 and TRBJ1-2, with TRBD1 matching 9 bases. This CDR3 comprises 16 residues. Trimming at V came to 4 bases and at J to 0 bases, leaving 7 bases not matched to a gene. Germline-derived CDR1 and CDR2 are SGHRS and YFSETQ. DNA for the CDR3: TGCGCCAGCAGCAAGGGACAGGGCCTTCCTAACTATGGCTACACCTTC. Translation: CASSKGQGLPNYGYTF.

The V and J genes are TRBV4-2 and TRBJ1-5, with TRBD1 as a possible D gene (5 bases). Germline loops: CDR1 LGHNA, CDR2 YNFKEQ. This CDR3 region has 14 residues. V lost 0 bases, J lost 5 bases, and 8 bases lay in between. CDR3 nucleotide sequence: TGTGCCAGCAGCCAAGATCGCAGGGATCAGCCCCAGCATTTT. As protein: CASSQDRRDQPQHF.

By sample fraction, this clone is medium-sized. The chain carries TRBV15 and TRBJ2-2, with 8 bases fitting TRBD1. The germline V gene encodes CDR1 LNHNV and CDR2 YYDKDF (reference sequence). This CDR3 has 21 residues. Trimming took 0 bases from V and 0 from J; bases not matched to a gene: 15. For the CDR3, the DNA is TGTGCCACCAGCAGAGAGCGAACCTCGGGACAGGACCCCTCGAACACCGGGGAGCTGTTTTTT. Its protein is CATSRERTSGQDPSNTGELFF. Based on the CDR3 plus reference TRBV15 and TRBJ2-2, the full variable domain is DAMVIQNPRYQVTQFGKPVTLSCSQTLNHNVMYWYQQKSSQAPKLLFHYYDKDFNNEADTPDNFQSRRPNTSFCFLDIRSPGLGDTAMYLCATSRERTSGQDPSNTGELFFGEGSRLTVL.

CDR3 DNA sequence: TGTGCCAGCAGTTATAAGGGGATGGGCACAGATACGCAGTATTTT. This encodes CASSYKGMGTDTQYF. The V and J genes are TRBV25-1 and TRBJ2-3; possible D gene TRBD1, 5 bases. V was pared by 5 bases and J by 1 base, with 13 bases between. This CDR3 has 15 amino acids. Germline CDR1 is MGHDK and CDR2 is SYGVNS.

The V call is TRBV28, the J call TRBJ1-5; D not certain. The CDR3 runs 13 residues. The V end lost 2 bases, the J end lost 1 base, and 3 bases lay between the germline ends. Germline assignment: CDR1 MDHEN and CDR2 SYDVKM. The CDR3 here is CASSLRSNQPQHF. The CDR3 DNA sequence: TGTGCCAGCAGTTTACGGAGCAATCAGCCCCAGCATTTT. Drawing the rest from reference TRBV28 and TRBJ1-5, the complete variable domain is DVKVTQSSRYLVKRTGEKVFLECVQDMDHENMFWYRQDPGLGLRLIYFSYDVKMKEKGDIPEGYSVSREKKERFSLILESASTNQTSMYLCASSLRSNQPQHFGDGTRLSIL.

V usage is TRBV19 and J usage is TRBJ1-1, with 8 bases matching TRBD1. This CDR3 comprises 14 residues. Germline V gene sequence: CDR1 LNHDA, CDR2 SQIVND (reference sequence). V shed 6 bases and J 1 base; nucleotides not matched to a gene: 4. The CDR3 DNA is TGTGCCAGTAGGGACAGGGCGGCGAACACTGAAGCTTTCTTT. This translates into CASRDRAANTEAFF.

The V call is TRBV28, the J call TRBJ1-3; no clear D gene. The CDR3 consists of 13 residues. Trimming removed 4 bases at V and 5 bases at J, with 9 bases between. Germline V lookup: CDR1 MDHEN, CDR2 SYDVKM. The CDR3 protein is CASSYTSRNTIYF. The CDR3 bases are TGTGCCAGCAGTTATACCTCGAGAAACACCATATATTTT.

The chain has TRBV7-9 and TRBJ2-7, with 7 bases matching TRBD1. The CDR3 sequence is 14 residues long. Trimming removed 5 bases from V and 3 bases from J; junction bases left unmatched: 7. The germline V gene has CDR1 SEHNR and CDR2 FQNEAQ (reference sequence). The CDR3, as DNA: TGTGCCAGCAGCCACCGGGACAGAAACTACGAGCAGTACTTC. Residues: CASSHRDRNYEQYF.

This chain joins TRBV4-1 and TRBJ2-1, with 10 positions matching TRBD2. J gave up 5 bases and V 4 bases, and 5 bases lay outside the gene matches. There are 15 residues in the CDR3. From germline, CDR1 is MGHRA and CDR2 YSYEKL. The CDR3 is CASSRTSGANNEQFF. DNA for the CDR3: TGCGCCAGCAGCCGGACTAGCGGAGCGAACAATGAGCAGTTCTTC.

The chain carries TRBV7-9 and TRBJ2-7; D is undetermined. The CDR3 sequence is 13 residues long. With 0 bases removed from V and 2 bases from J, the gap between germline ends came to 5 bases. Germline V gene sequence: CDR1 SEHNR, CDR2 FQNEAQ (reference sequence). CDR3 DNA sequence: TGTGCCAGCAGCTTAGCTGCTACCTACGAGCAGTACTTC. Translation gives CASSLAATYEQYF.

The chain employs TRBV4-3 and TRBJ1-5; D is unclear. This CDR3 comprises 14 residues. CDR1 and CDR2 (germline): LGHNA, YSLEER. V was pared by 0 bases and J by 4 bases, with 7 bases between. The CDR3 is CASSQDSGNQPQHF. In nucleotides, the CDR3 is TGCGCCAGCAGCCAAGACTCGGGGAATCAGCCCCAGCATTTT.

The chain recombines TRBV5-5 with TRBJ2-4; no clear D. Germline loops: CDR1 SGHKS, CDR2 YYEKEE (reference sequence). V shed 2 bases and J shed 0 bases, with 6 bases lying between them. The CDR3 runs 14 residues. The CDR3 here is CASSLFIAKNIQYF. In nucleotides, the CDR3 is TGTGCCAGCAGCTTATTTATAGCCAAAAACATTCAGTACTTC.

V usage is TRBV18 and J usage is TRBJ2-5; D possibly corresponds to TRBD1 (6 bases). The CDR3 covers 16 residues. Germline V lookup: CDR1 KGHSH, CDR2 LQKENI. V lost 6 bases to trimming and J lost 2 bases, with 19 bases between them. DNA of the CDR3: TGTGCCAGCTCTCAAAAACAGGGAAGAGGGCAAGAGACCCAGTACTTC. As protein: CASSQKQGRGQETQYF. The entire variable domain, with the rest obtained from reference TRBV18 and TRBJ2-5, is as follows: NAGVMQNPRHLVRRRGQEARLRCSPMKGHSHVYWYRQLPEEGLKFMVYLQKENIIDESGMPKERFSAEFPKEGPSILRIQQVVRGDSAAYFCASSQKQGRGQETQYFGPGTRLLVL.

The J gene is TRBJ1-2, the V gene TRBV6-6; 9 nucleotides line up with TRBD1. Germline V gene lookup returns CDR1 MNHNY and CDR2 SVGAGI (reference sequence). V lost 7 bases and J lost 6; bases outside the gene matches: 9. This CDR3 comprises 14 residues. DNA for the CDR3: TGTGCCAGCACCTTACAGGGGGCGCGGAATGGCTACACCTTC. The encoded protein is CASTLQGARNGYTF.

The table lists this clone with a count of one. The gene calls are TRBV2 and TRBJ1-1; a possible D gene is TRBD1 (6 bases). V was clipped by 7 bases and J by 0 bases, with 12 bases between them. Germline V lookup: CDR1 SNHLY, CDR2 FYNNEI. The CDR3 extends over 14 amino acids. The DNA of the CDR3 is TGTGCCAGCACCGGGCAGGGGTTGAACACTGAAGCTTTCTTT. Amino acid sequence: CASTGQGLNTEAFF.

The CDR3 DNA sequence: TGTGCCAGCAGCGCCATCGGGGGTAGAGGCGAAAAACTGTTTTTT. It translates to CASSAIGGRGEKLFF. The chain recombines TRBV2 with TRBJ1-4, with D perhaps TRBD1 (5 bases). Germline CDR1 and CDR2: SNHLY and FYNNEI. Trimming removed 6 bases at V and 8 bases at J, with 19 bases between. This CDR3 is 15 amino acids long.

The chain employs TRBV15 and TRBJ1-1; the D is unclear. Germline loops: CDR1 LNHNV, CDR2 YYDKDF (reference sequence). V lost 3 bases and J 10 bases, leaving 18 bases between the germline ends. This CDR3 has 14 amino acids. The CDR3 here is CATSRSVPVAGAFF. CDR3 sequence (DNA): TGTGCCACCAGCAGGTCCGTCCCAGTCGCAGGAGCTTTCTTT.

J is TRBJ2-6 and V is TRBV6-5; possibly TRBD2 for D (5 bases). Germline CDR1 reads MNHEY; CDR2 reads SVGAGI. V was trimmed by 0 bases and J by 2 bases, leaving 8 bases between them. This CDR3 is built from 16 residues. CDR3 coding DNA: TGTGCCAGCAGTTACTCAAACGGGGCTGGGGCCAACGTCCTGACTTTC. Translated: CASSYSNGAGANVLTF.

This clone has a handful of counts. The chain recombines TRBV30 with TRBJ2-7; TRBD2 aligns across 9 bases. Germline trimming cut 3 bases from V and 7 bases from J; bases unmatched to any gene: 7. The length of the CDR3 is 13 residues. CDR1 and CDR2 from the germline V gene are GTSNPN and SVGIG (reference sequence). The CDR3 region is CAWRRAGGSEQYF. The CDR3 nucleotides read TGTGCCTGGAGACGAGCGGGAGGTTCTGAGCAGTACTTC.

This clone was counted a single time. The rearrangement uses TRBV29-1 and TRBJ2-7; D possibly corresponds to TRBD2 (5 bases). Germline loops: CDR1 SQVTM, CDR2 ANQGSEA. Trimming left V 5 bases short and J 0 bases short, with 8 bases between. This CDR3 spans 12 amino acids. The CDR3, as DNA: TGCAGCGTTTCAGAGGGCTCCTACGAGCAGTACTTC. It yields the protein CSVSEGSYEQYF.

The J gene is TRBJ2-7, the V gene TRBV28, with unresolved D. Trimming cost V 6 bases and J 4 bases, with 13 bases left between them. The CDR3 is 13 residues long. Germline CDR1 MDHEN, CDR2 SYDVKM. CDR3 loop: CASRDPLVYEQYF. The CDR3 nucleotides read TGTGCCAGCAGGGACCCGTTAGTTTACGAGCAGTACTTC.

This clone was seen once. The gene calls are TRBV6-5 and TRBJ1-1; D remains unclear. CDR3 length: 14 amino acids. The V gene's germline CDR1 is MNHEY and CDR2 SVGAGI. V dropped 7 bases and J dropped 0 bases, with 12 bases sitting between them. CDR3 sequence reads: CASTMGFMNTEAFF. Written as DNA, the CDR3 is TGTGCCAGCACTATGGGTTTCATGAACACTGAAGCTTTCTTT.

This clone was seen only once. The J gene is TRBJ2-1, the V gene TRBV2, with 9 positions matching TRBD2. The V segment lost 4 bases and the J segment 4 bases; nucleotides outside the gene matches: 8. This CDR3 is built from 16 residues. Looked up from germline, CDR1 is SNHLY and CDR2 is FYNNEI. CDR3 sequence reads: CASSAQPGLAYNEQFF. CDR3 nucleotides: TGTGCCAGCAGTGCCCAACCGGGACTAGCTTACAATGAGCAGTTCTTC.

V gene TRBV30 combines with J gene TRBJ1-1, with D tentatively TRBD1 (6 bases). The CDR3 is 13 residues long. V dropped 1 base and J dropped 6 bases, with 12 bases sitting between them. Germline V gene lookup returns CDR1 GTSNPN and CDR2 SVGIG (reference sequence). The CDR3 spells CAWSARGLAEAFF. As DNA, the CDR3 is TGTGCCTGGAGTGCCAGGGGCCTAGCTGAAGCTTTCTTT.